This T cell receptor (beta chain) was recorded in a study of blood T cell repertoires in COVID-19. Study overall: T cells, B-cell-depleted T cells, or PBMCs provided the cDNA or gDNA that served as material.

Sequencing was performed with immunoSEQ multiplex PCR; in TCRdb, only in-frame clones are kept and a portion is missing. The table includes under 350,000 clones, around 86% detected once. Germline V gene lookup returns CDR1 SNHLY and CDR2 FYNNEI. The CDR3 contains 14 residues. Deletions cut 7 bases from V and 3 bases from J, with 12 bases between. The sequence was collected from a human donor in a cohort sampled during active COVID-19. The genes are TRBV2 and TRBJ1-4; D unresolved. Material for sequencing was peripheral blood. The CDR3 loop reads CASTLGTANEKLFF. The CDR3 coding sequence is TGTGCCAGCACCCTGGGTACAGCTAATGAAAAACTGTTTTTT.